This TCR beta chain was sequenced for a study of cytomegalovirus exposure and HLA in healthy donors. Study observations and caveats: TCR beta V segments were, for the most part, productive about 90% or about 30% of the time in an earlier analysis.

A note on this clone: Antigen unknown.

In the PCR, 60 Vbeta and 13 Jbeta primers were used. Assay used: immunoSEQ multiplex PCR; TCRdb lists only in-frame clones, some missing. This sample has some 160,000 clones; around four fifths occur once, and the top ten carry 1.1% to 1.5%. Everyone who donated was a healthy bone marrow donor. At sampling all donors were nominally healthy, likely with unrecorded immune exposures. With 7 bases clipped from V and 6 bases from J, the junction kept 6 bases outside the gene matches. Germline V gene data show CDR1 as LNHDA and CDR2 as SQIVND (reference sequence). This CDR3 region has 13 residues. The TCR sequence derives from a male donor in good health and CMV-seronegative. What was sequenced was PBMCs. J is TRBJ1-5 and V is TRBV19; 7 bases line up with TRBD1. The CDR3 region is CASTTGISQPQHF. The CDR3 nucleotides read TGTGCCAGTACGACAGGGATCAGTCAGCCCCAGCATTTT.